The clone carrying this T cell receptor beta chain was recorded a few times. Its specificity is unknown. TCRdb re-derived calls from the RT-PCR reads in MiXCR, one entry per CDR3 protein. The sample lists around 520,000 distinct CDR3 sequences, 25% occurring once. These data come from a study of response to subunit inactivated influenza vaccine. The germline gives CDR1 SGHRS, CDR2 YFSETQ. Trimming took off 4 bases at V and 0 bases at J, with 10 bases between the two ends. CDR3 length: 15 amino acids. Regarding the study as a whole: Authors suggested that a seasonal influenza vaccination recruits few new T cells each time.

This chain connects TRBV5-1 to TRBJ2-2, with D tentatively TRBD1 (5 bases). Sequencing was performed on CD4+ T cells sorted from PBMCs, taken 4 to 6 days after vaccination. The source of this sequence is a man aged 50-60 years who received an inactivated influenza vaccine. The CDR3 is CASSPRQTNTGELFF. The CDR3 DNA reads as TGCGCCAGCAGCCCCCGACAGACGAACACCGGGGAGCTGTTTTTT.